The 25 T cell receptor beta chains listed next were all sequenced from one sample in a study of cytomegalovirus exposure and HLA in healthy donors. Both 60 Vbeta primers and 13 Jbeta primers went into the PCR. Data came from immunoSEQ multiplex PCR; TCRdb stores just in-frame clones and leaves some out. The data contain roughly 170,000 clones, around 80% of them singletons. The material sequenced was PBMCs. These receptors originate from a woman aged 45-65 years in good health and CMV-seropositive.

This clone was found a few times. For the CDR3, the DNA is TGCGCCAGCAGCTTGGAGACAGGCCACTATGGCTACACCTTC. Protein sequence: CASSLETGHYGYTF. This chain joins TRBV5-1 and TRBJ1-2; D perhaps matches TRBD1 (6 bases). Germline V gives CDR1 SGHRS, CDR2 YFSETQ. This CDR3 contains 14 residues. Trimming removed 0 bases from V and 3 bases from J, with 9 bases in between.

The chain employs TRBV27 and TRBJ2-3; 7 bases are a match to TRBD2. The trim removed 4 bases at V and 4 bases at J, leaving 20 bases unmatched. Per the germline V gene, CDR1 is MNHEY and CDR2 is SMNVEV (reference sequence). The CDR3 contains 19 residues. CDR3 DNA sequence: TGTGCCAGCAGTTCCCGTGGCTTGCGGGAGAATGAGGGTTCAGATACGCAGTATTTT. Translated, it gives CASSSRGLRENEGSDTQYF.

The chain employs TRBV27 and TRBJ1-5, with 8 nucleotides matching TRBD1. The CDR3 consists of 14 residues. V was clipped by 5 bases and J by 7 bases; unmatched bases: 7. Germline assignment: CDR1 MNHEY and CDR2 SMNVEV (reference sequence). The CDR3 protein is CASSLTGARQPQHF. The DNA of the CDR3 is TGTGCCAGCAGTCTGACAGGGGCGCGGCAGCCCCAGCATTTT.

J is TRBJ1-1 and V is TRBV5-1; TRBD1 is a possible D gene (5 bases). Germline V CDR1 and CDR2: SGHRS, YFSETQ. Trimming shortened V by 0 bases and J by 4 bases, and 13 bases separated the two germline ends. CDR3 length: 15 residues. The CDR3 nucleotides read TGCGCCAGCAGCTTGGGGAGGGCGGGGGGCACTGAAGCTTTCTTT. Protein sequence: CASSLGRAGGTEAFF.

V is TRBV27 and J is TRBJ2-5; a possible D gene is TRBD1 (5 bases). This CDR3 region has 14 residues. V was shortened by 6 bases and J by 2 bases, with 13 bases between the two germline ends. CDR1 is MNHEY, CDR2 SMNVEV, per germline (reference sequence). CDR3 protein: CASRPLGPQETQYF. CDR3 DNA sequence: TGTGCCAGCAGACCCCTGGGGCCTCAAGAGACCCAGTACTTC.

The V call is TRBV7-3, the J call TRBJ1-1; the D is unclear. Between the trimmed V and J ends, which lost 6 bases and 1 base, there was a span of 15 bases. The CDR3 is made up of 15 amino acids. The germline V gene has CDR1 SGHTA and CDR2 FQGTGA. CDR3 DNA sequence: TGTGCCAGCAGTCCGGCTCCGGGATCGAACACTGAAGCTTTCTTT. Protein product: CASSPAPGSNTEAFF.

As DNA, the CDR3 is TGTGCCAGCAGTGAATCAGTGGGAGCATCTACGCAGTATTTT. This encodes CASSESVGASTQYF. The rearrangement joins TRBV25-1 to TRBJ2-3; D possibly corresponds to TRBD2 (5 bases). This CDR3 region has 14 residues. Per the germline V gene, CDR1 is MGHDK and CDR2 is SYGVNS. V shed 1 base and J shed 8 bases, with 13 bases lying between them.

The chain uses TRBV30 and TRBJ1-4; no firm D call. The CDR3 length is 12 residues. Germline V CDR1 and CDR2: GTSNPN, SVGIG (reference sequence). V shed 3 bases and J shed 4 bases, with 6 bases lying between them. This CDR3 is CAWSSYNEKLFF. In nucleotides, the CDR3 is TGTGCCTGGAGCTCCTATAATGAAAAACTGTTTTTT.

In this sample, this clone turned up a few times. At one boundary the junction diverges from the germline segment, which might be a read error. The chain joins TRBV7-2 to TRBJ2-7; the match to TRBD1 covers 7 bases. The CDR3 consists of 13 residues. Germline loops: CDR1 SGHTA, CDR2 FQGNSA. The DNA for the CDR3 is TGTGCCAGCAGCCTAGATGCTGGGACAGACCGCCGCTTC. This sequence encodes CASSLDAGTDRRF.

CDR3 DNA sequence: TGTGCCAGCAGGGAGAGCGGGGGGGCGGGGGAGCAGTACTTC. It translates to CASRESGGAGEQYF. J is TRBJ2-7 and V is TRBV6-5; 10 nucleotides agree with TRBD2. The CDR3 loop spans 14 amino acids. V was clipped by 6 bases and J by 7 bases; unmatched bases: 9. Looked up from germline, CDR1 is MNHEY and CDR2 is SVGAGI.

The V call is TRBV5-1, the J call TRBJ2-2; D is perhaps TRBD2 (5 bases). Germline values: CDR1 SGHRS, CDR2 YFSETQ. CDR3 length: 13 residues. V lost 5 bases, J lost 10 bases, and 15 bases lay in between. The CDR3 DNA reads as TGCGCCAGCAGGGTCCCGGACTCACAGGAGCTGTTTTTT. Translating gives CASRVPDSQELFF.

This clone was detected once. V gene TRBV11-2 combines with J gene TRBJ2-7; TRBD2 matches 10 bases. With V trimmed by 7 bases and J by 0 bases, 3 bases remained unmatched. CDR1 is SGHAT and CDR2 is FQNNGV in the germline V gene. This CDR3 has 14 residues. The CDR3 here is CASTTSGFSYEQYF. The CDR3 DNA sequence: TGTGCCAGCACGACTAGCGGGTTCTCCTACGAGCAGTACTTC.

V gene TRBV10-3 combines with J gene TRBJ2-5, with 13 positions matching TRBD2. This CDR3 is 16 amino acids long. With V trimmed by 7 bases and J by 4 bases, 9 bases remained unmatched. Germline V gene data show CDR1 as ENHRY and CDR2 as SYGVKD. The DNA for the CDR3 is TGTGCCATCATGCGAGGACTAGCGGGAGTTGGAGAGACCCAGTACTTC. It specifies CAIMRGLAGVGETQYF.

This chain links TRBV19 with TRBJ2-3; weak D call: TRBD1 (6 bases). Germline lookup yields CDR1 LNHDA and CDR2 SQIVND (reference sequence). Trimming took off 5 bases at V and 0 bases at J, with 9 bases between the two ends. CDR3 size: 14 residues. The chain's CDR3 is CASSLRGSTDTQYF. DNA for the CDR3: TGTGCCAGTAGTCTGAGGGGGAGCACAGATACGCAGTATTTT.

The genes are TRBV7-8 and TRBJ2-1; TRBD2 matches at 9 bases. Germline V lookup: CDR1 SGHVS, CDR2 FQNEAQ. V was clipped by 8 bases and J by 5 bases; unmatched bases: 7. This CDR3 has 14 amino acids. The CDR3 DNA is TGTGCCAGCCGGGGTAGCGGGGGTCACAATGAGCAGTTCTTC. Its translation: CASRGSGGHNEQFF. The entire variable domain, with the rest obtained from reference TRBV7-8 and TRBJ2-1, is as follows: GAGVSQSPRYKVAKRGQDVALRCDPISGHVSLFWYQQALGQGPEFLTYFQNEAQLDKSGLPSDRFFAERPEGSVSTLKIQRTQQEDSAVYLCASRGSGGHNEQFFGPGTRLTVL.

The rearrangement joins TRBV27 to TRBJ2-2; no definite D call. The CDR3 runs to 14 residues. Trimming took off 3 bases at V and 3 bases at J, with 8 bases between the two ends. Germline CDR1 MNHEY, CDR2 SMNVEV (reference sequence). CDR3 nucleotide sequence: TGTGCCAGCAGTTTGGTCCGCGACACCGGGGAGCTGTTTTTT. Amino acids: CASSLVRDTGELFF.

This clone was detected only once. The chain recombines TRBV5-1 with TRBJ1-6, with D possibly matching TRBD1 (6 bases). V was clipped by 2 bases and J by 7 bases, with 10 bases between them. This CDR3 has 14 amino acids. Germline CDR1 SGHRS, CDR2 YFSETQ. The CDR3 region is CASSFTGINSPLHF. In DNA form, the CDR3 reads TGCGCCAGCAGCTTCACAGGGATCAATTCACCCCTCCACTTT.

The chain combines TRBV5-4 with TRBJ2-1; D is undetermined. Trimming stripped 2 bases from V and 7 bases from J, with 13 bases between. The germline V gene has CDR1 SGHNT and CDR2 YYREEE (reference sequence). The CDR3 runs 14 residues. In DNA form, the CDR3 reads TGTGCCAGCAGCTTCGTGGGCCGGCAAAATGAGCAGTTCTTC. Its protein product is CASSFVGRQNEQFF.

The chain joins TRBV27 to TRBJ1-2, with 9 bases that match TRBD1. The CDR3 totals 16 residues. V shed 3 bases, J shed 5 bases, and the junction held 10 bases outside the gene matches. Germline V gene sequence: CDR1 MNHEY, CDR2 SMNVEV (reference sequence). In DNA, the CDR3 is TGTGCCAGCAGTTTGTTACCGGGACAGGGAAGATATGGCTACACCTTC. Its translation: CASSLLPGQGRYGYTF.

The J gene is TRBJ2-5, the V gene TRBV4-3; TRBD2 aligns across 11 bases. This CDR3 spans 17 amino acids. V dropped 0 bases and J dropped 4; count of bases not matched to a gene: 7. CDR1 and CDR2 (germline): LGHNA, YSLEER. As DNA, the CDR3 is TGCGCCAGCAGCCAAGATCGGGAGCTAGCGGGGGGAGAGACCCAGTACTTC. Translated, it gives CASSQDRELAGGETQYF.

This clone ranks as medium-sized. The rearrangement joins TRBV6-1 to TRBJ2-5; 8 bases agree with TRBD1. The CDR3 spans 13 residues. After removal of 11 bases from V and 2 bases from J, the junction contained 7 bases not matched to a gene. Germline assignment: CDR1 MNHNS and CDR2 SASEGT. The CDR3 is CAGRQGAQETQYF. DNA for the CDR3: TGTGCCGGGAGGCAGGGGGCACAAGAGACCCAGTACTTC.

The gene calls are TRBV5-1 and TRBJ2-3; D may be TRBD2 (5 bases). V gave up 7 bases and J gave up 0 bases, with 9 bases separating them. CDR3 length: 13 amino acids. The germline gives CDR1 SGHRS, CDR2 YFSETQ. The DNA for the CDR3 is TGCGCCAGCCTGGGAGCTAGCACAGATACGCAGTATTTT. This sequence encodes CASLGASTDTQYF.

This chain connects TRBV4-2 to TRBJ1-5; D might be TRBD1 (6 bases). The CDR3 has 15 amino acids. Between the trimmed V and J ends, which lost 0 bases and 8 bases, there was a span of 14 bases. CDR1 and CDR2 (germline): LGHNA, YNFKEQ. As DNA, the CDR3 is TGTGCCAGCAGCCAAGATCCAGGGGAAGGAGAGCCCCAGCATTTT. This encodes CASSQDPGEGEPQHF.

J is TRBJ1-5 and V is TRBV6-5, with D possibly TRBD1 on 6 matching bases. This CDR3 region has 14 residues. CDR1 MNHEY and CDR2 SVGAGI come from the germline V gene. V was cut by 5 bases and J by 7 bases, with 15 bases left in between. The CDR3 sequence is CASSTGTSTQPQHF. As DNA, the CDR3 is TGTGCCAGCAGTACCGGGACATCGACCCAGCCCCAGCATTTT.

This chain connects TRBV5-1 to TRBJ1-2, with 8 bases lining up with TRBD1. CDR3 size: 15 residues. In germline, CDR1 is SGHRS, CDR2 YFSETQ. Trimming cost V 4 bases and J 4 bases; bases outside gene matches: 9. The CDR3 DNA follows: TGCGCCAGCAGCCCGACCCAGGGGGCGAGCTATGGCTACACCTTC. Residues: CASSPTQGASYGYTF.